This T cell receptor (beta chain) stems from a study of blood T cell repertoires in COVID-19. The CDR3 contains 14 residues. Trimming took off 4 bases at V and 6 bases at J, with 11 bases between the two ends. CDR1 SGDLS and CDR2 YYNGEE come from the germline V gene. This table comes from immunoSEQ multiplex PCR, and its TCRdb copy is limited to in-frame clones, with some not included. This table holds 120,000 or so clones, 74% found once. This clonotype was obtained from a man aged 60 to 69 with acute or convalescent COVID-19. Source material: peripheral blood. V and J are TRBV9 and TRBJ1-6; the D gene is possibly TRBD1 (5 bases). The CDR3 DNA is TGTGCCAGCAGCCTCGGGACTGCTAATTCACCCCTCCACTTT. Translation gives CASSLGTANSPLHF.